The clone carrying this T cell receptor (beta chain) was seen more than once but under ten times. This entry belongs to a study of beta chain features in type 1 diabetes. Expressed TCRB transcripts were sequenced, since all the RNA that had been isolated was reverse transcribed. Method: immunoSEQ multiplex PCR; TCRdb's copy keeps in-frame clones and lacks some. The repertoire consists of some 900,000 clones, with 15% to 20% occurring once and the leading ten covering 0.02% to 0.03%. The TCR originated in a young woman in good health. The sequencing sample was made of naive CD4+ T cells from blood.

DNA for the CDR3: TGTGCCAGCAGTTCCACACAGAACACTGAAGCTTTCTTT. Translated, it gives CASSSTQNTEAFF. J is TRBJ1-1 and V is TRBV6-5; D unresolved. The CDR3 sequence is 13 residues long. Trimming took 4 bases from V and 1 from J, leaving 7 bases between them. The V gene's germline CDR1 is MNHEY and CDR2 SVGAGI.